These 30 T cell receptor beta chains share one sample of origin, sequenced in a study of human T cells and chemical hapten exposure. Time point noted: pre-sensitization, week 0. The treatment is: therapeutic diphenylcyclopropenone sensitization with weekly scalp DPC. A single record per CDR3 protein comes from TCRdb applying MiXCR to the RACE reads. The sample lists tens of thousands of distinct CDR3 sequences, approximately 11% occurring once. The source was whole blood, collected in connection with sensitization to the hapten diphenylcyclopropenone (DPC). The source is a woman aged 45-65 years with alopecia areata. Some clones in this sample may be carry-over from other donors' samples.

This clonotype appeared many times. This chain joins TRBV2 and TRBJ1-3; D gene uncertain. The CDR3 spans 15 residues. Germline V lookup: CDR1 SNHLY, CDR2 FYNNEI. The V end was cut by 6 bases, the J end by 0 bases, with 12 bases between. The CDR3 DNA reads TGTGCCAGCAGAGTGGTGGGATCCTCTGGAAACACCATATATTTT. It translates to CASRVVGSSGNTIYF. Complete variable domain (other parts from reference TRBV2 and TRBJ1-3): EPEVTQTPSHQVTQMGQEVILRCVPISNHLYFYWYRQILGQKVEFLVSFYNNEISEKSEIFDDQFSVERPDGSNFTLKIRSTKLEDSAMYFCASRVVGSSGNTIYFGEGSWLTVV.

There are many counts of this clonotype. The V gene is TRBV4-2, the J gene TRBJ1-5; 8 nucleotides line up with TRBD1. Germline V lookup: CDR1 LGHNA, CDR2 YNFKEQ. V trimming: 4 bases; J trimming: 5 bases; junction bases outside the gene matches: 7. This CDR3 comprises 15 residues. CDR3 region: CASSPTGDNDQPQHF. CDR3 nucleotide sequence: TGTGCCAGCAGCCCGACAGGGGATAACGATCAGCCCCAGCATTTT.

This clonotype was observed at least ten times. In nucleotides, the CDR3 is TGCAGTGCTCGCATACAGAGGGCTAATTCACCCCTCCACTTT. This encodes CSARIQRANSPLHF. The rearrangement links TRBV20-1 to TRBJ1-6; D ambiguous. This CDR3 comprises 14 residues. Trimming stripped 5 bases from V and 6 bases from J, with 14 bases between. Germline lookup yields CDR1 DFQATT and CDR2 SNEGSKA (reference sequence).

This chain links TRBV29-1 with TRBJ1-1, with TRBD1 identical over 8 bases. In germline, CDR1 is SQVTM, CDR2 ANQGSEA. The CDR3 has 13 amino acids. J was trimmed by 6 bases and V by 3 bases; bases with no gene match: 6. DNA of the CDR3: TGCAGCGTTGAGGACAGGGTTTCCCCTGAAGCTTTCTTT. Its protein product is CSVEDRVSPEAFF.

The CDR3 DNA reads as TGCAGCGTCCGTGCCCAGACTGAAAAACTGTTTTTT. It is translated as CSVRAQTEKLFF. The chain is built from TRBV29-1 and TRBJ1-4; D is uncertain. V lost 6 bases and J lost 7, with 12 bases in between. The CDR3 consists of 12 residues. The germline V gene encodes CDR1 SQVTM and CDR2 ANQGSEA.

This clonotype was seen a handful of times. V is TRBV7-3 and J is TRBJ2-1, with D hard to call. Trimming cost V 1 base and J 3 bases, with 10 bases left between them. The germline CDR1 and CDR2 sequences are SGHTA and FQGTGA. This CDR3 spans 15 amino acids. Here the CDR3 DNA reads TGTGCCAGCAGCTTAAACGTAGGGATCTACAATGAGCAGTTCTTC. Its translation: CASSLNVGIYNEQFF. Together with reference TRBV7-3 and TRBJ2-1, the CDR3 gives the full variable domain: GAGVSQTPSNKVTEKGKYVELRCDPISGHTALYWYRQSLGQGPEFLIYFQGTGAADDSGLPNDRFFAVRPEGSVSTLKIQRTERGDSAVYLCASSLNVGIYNEQFFGPGTRLTVL.

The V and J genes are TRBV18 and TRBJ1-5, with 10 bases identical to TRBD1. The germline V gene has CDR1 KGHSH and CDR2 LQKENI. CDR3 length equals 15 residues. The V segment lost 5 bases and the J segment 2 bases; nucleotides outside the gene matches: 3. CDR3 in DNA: TGTGCCAGCTCATCCGGGACAGGGGGCAATCAGCCCCAGCATTTT. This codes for CASSSGTGGNQPQHF.

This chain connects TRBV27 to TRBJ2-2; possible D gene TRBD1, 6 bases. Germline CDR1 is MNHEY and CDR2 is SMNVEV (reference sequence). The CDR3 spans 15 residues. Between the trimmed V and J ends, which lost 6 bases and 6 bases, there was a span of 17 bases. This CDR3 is CASSPTRSGAGELFF. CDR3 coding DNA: TGTGCCAGCAGCCCCACCCGGTCAGGGGCCGGGGAGCTGTTTTTT.

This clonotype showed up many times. CDR3 sequence reads: CASSPGVIYGYTF. The CDR3 nucleotides read TGTGCCAGCAGCCCGGGGGTTATCTATGGCTACACCTTC. The gene calls are TRBV12-3 or TRBV12-4 and TRBJ1-2; D is perhaps TRBD1 (5 bases). The germline V and J ends were trimmed by 6 bases and 4 bases, with 12 bases remaining between them. This CDR3 region has 13 residues.

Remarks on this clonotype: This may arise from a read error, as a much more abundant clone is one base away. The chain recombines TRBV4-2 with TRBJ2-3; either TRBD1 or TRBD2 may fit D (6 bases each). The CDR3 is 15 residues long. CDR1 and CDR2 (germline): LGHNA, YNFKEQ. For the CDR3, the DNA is TGTGTCAGCAGCCAAGCAAGGGGGGCCCAAGATACGCAGTATTTT. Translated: CVSSQARGAQDTQYF.

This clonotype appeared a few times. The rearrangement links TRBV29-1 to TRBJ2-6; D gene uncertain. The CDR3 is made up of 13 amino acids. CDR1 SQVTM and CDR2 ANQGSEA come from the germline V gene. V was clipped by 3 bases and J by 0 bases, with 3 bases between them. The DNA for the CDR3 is TGCAGCGTTGAGCCCTCTGGGGCCAACGTCCTGACTTTC. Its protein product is CSVEPSGANVLTF.

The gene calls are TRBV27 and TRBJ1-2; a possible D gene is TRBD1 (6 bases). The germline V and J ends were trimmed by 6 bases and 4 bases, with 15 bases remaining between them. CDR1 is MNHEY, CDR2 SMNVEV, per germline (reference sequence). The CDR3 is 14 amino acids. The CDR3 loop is CASRSLGGSYGYTF. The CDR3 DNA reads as TGTGCCAGCAGGTCATTAGGGGGGAGCTATGGCTACACCTTC.

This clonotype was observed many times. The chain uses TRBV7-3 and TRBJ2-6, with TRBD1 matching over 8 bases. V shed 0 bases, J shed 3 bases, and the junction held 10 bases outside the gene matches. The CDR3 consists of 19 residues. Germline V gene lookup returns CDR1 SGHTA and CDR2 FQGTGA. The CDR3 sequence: CASSLTPAGGFFGANVLTF. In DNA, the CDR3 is TGTGCCAGCAGCTTAACGCCGGCAGGGGGCTTCTTTGGGGCCAACGTCCTGACTTTC.

CDR3 in DNA: TGTGCCAGCAGCTCCGCGACAGTCTCTGGAAACACCATATATTTT. As protein: CASSSATVSGNTIYF. The chain couples TRBV7-9 to TRBJ1-3; maybe TRBD1 (5 bases). This CDR3 is 15 amino acids long. CDR1 and CDR2 (germline): SEHNR, FQNEAQ (reference sequence). The V end was cut by 4 bases, the J end by 0 bases, with 10 bases between.

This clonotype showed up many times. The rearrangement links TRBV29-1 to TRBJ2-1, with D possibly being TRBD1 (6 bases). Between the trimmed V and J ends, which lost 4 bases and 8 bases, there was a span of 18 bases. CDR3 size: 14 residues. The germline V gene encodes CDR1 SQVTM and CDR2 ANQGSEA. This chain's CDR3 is CSVVWMTGYDEQFF. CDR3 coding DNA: TGCAGCGTTGTTTGGATGACAGGTTACGATGAGCAGTTCTTC.

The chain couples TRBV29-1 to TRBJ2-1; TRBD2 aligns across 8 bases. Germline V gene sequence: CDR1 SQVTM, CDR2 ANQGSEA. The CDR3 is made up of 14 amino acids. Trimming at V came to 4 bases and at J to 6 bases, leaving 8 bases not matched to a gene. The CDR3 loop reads CSVVRLAGFNEQFF. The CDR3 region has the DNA TGCAGCGTTGTCAGGCTAGCGGGCTTCAATGAGCAGTTCTTC.

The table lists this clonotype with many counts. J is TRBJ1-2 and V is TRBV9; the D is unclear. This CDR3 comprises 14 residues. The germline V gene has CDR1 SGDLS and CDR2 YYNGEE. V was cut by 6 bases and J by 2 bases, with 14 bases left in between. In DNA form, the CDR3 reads TGTGCCAGCACTACCTCCGGGCAGAACTATGGCTACACCTTC. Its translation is CASTTSGQNYGYTF. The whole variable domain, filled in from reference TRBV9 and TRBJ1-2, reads DSGVTQTPKHLITATGQRVTLRCSPRSGDLSVYWYQQSLDQGLQFLIQYYNGEERAKGNILERFSAQQFPDLHSELNLSSLELGDSALYFCASTTSGQNYGYTFGSGTRLTVV.

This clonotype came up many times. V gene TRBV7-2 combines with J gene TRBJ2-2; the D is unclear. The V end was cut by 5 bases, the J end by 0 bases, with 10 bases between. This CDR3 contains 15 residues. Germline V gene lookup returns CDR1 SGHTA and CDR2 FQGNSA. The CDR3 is CASSIRWANTGELFF. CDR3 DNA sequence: TGTGCCAGCAGCATCCGGTGGGCGAACACCGGGGAGCTGTTTTTT.

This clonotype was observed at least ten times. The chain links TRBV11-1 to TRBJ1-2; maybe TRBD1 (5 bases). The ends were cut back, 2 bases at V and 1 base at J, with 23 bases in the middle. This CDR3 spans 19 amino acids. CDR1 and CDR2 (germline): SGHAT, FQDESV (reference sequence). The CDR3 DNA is TGTGCCAGCAGCTTAAACCCTGCGGCCCACAGGCGGAATAACTATGGCTACACCTTC. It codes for CASSLNPAAHRRNNYGYTF.

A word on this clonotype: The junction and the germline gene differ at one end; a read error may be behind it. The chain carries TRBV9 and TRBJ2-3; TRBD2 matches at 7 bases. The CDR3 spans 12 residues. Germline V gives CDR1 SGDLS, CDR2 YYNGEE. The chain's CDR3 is CVSSGTFDTQYF. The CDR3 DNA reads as TGTGTCAGCAGCGGGACCTTCGATACGCAGTATTTT.

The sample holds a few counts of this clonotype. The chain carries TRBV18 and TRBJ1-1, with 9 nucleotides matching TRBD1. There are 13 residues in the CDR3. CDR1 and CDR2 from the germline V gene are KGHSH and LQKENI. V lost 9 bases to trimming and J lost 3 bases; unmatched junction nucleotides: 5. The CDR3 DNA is TGTGCCAGTACGGGACAGGGAGACACTGAAGCTTTCTTT. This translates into CASTGQGDTEAFF. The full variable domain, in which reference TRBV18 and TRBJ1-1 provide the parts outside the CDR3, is NAGVMQNPRHLVRRRGQEARLRCSPMKGHSHVYWYRQLPEEGLKFMVYLQKENIIDESGMPKERFSAEFPKEGPSILRIQQVVRGDSAAYFCASTGQGDTEAFFGQGTRLTVV.

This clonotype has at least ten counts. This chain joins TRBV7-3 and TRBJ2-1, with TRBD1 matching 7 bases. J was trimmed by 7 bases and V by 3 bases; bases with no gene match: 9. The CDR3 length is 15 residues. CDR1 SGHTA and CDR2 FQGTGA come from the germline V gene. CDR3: CASSLGQGVQNEQFF. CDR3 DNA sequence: TGTGCCAGCAGCTTGGGCCAGGGGGTCCAGAATGAGCAGTTCTTC.

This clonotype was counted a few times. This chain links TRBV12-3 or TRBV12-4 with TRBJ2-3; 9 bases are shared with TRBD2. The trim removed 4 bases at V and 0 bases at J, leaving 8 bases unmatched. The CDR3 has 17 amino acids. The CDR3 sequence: CASSSTTSGLSTDTQYF. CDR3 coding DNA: TGTGCCAGCAGTTCCACGACTAGCGGTCTTAGCACAGATACGCAGTATTTT.

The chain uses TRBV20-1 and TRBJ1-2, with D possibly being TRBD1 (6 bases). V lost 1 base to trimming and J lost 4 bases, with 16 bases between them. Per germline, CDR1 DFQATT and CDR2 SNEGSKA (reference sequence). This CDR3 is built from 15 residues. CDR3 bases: TGCAGTGCTAGAGTGACGACAGGACAACTCTATGGCTACACCTTC. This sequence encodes CSARVTTGQLYGYTF.

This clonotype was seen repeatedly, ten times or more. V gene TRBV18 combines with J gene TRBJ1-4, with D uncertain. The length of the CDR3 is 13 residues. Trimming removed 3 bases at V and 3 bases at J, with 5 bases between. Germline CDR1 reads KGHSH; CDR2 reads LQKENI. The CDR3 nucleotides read TGTGCCAGCTCACCTGCTCCTAATGAAAAACTGTTTTTT. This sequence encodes CASSPAPNEKLFF.

The CDR3 spells CASSTETGVEGNTIYF. CDR3 sequence (DNA): TGCGCCAGCAGCACGGAAACAGGCGTGGAGGGAAACACCATATATTTT. The gene calls are TRBV5-1 and TRBJ1-3, with a possible D match to TRBD1 (5 bases). The CDR3 is 16 residues long. The germline V gene has CDR1 SGHRS and CDR2 YFSETQ. V shed 4 bases and J shed 4 bases, with 18 bases lying between them. The full variable domain, rest sourced from reference TRBV5-1 and TRBJ1-3, is KAGVTQTPRYLIKTRGQQVTLSCSPISGHRSVSWYQQTPGQGLQFLFEYFSETQRNKGNFPGRFSGRQFSNSRSEMNVSTLELGDSALYLCASSTETGVEGNTIYFGEGSWLTVV.

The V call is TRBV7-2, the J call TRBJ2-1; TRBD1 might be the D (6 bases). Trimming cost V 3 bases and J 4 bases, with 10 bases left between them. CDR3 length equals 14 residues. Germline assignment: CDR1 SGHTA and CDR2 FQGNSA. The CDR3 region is CASSFATGYNEQFF. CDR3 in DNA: TGTGCCAGCAGCTTTGCGACAGGTTACAATGAGCAGTTCTTC.

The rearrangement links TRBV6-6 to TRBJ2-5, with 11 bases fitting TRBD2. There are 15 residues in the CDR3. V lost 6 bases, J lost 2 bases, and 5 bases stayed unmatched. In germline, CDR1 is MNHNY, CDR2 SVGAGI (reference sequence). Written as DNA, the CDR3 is TGTGCCAGCAGCTATTCTAGCGGGGGGCAAGAGACCCAGTACTTC. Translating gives CASSYSSGGQETQYF.

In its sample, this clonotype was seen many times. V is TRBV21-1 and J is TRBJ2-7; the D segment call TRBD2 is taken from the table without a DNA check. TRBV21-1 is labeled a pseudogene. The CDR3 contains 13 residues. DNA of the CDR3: TGTGCCAGCAGCAAGGAGGGTCCTTACGAGCAGTACTTC. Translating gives CASSKEGPYEQYF.

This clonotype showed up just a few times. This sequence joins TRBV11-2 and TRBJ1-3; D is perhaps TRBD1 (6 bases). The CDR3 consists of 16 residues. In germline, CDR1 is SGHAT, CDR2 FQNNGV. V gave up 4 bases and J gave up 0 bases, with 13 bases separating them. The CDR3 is CASSSTGGSSGNTIYF. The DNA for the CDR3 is TGTGCCAGCAGCTCCACGGGGGGCTCCTCTGGAAACACCATATATTTT.